These 12 T cell receptor beta chains were sequenced from one sample in a study of blood T cell repertoires in COVID-19 (dated by TCRdb to 2020 to 2022). The library was produced with the immunoSEQ multiplex PCR assay. TCRdb stores this immuneACCESS table with in-frame sequences only. Part of the clones is absent; in the studies checked, under half of the shortfall reflects unresolved V genes, and no reason is known for the rest. Recorded for this sample are about 140,000 clones; 75% to 80% of them occurred a single time. Under 3% of the sample lies in the top ten. The material sequenced was PBMCs or T cells enriched from blood (not recorded which). The source is a woman in her 50s who had recovered from COVID-19.

This clone was detected a few times. The rearrangement joins TRBV29-1 to TRBJ1-2; no definite D call. The CDR3 is made up of 13 amino acids. V was pared by 5 bases and J by 7 bases, with 17 bases between. Germline V gene data show CDR1 as SQVTM and CDR2 as ANQGSEA. CDR3 in amino acids: CSVQQWIYSGYTF. CDR3 coding DNA: TGCAGCGTTCAACAGTGGATCTATAGTGGCTACACCTTC. Based on the CDR3 plus reference TRBV29-1 and TRBJ1-2, the full variable domain is SAVISQKPSRDICQRGTSLTIQCQVDSQVTMMFWYRQQPGQSLTLIATANQGSEATYESGFVIDKFPISRPNLTFSTLTVSNMSPEDSSIYLCSVQQWIYSGYTFGSGTRLTVV.

V and J are TRBV5-4 and TRBJ1-2, with TRBD1 identical over 7 bases. The CDR3 loop spans 15 amino acids. V shed 2 bases, J shed 7 bases, and the junction held 11 bases outside the gene matches. CDR1 is SGHNT and CDR2 is YYREEE in the germline V gene (reference sequence). This CDR3 is CASSLEIPGGAGYTF. For the CDR3, the DNA is TGTGCCAGCAGCTTAGAGATCCCAGGGGGTGCTGGCTACACCTTC.

CDR3 sequence (DNA): TGTGCCAGCAGCTTAGACAGAAGTAATTCACCCCTCCACTTT. Amino acids: CASSLDRSNSPLHF. The gene calls are TRBV11-2 and TRBJ1-6; no firm D call. V gave up 0 bases and J gave up 6 bases, with 6 bases separating them. The germline CDR1 and CDR2 sequences are SGHAT and FQNNGV. CDR3 length: 14 residues.

V gene TRBV19 combines with J gene TRBJ2-3; maybe TRBD2 (5 bases). Germline CDR1 reads LNHDA; CDR2 reads SQIVND (reference sequence). V shed 1 base and J shed 5 bases, with 10 bases lying between them. The CDR3 spans 14 residues. The CDR3 protein is CASSIVATQDTQYF. CDR3 nucleotides: TGTGCCAGTAGTATAGTAGCGACCCAAGATACGCAGTATTTT.

As for this clone: Additional DNA sequences in this sample encode the identical CDR3. Here the CDR3 reads CASSYSGGNTEAFF. In nucleotides, the CDR3 is TGTGCCAGCAGTTACTCGGGGGGGAACACTGAAGCTTTCTTT. The V call is TRBV6-5, the J call TRBJ1-1, with a weak D call TRBD1 (5 bases). CDR1 and CDR2 from the germline V gene are MNHEY and SVGAGI. V was clipped by 0 bases and J by 1 base, with 6 bases between them. The CDR3 length is 14 residues.

The V call is TRBV7-9, the J call TRBJ1-3; a possible D gene is TRBD1 (6 bases). CDR1 is SEHNR and CDR2 is FQNEAQ in the germline V gene (reference sequence). Trimming took 4 bases from V and 4 from J, leaving 14 bases between them. The CDR3 extends over 15 amino acids. DNA of the CDR3: TGTGCCAGCAGCTCCATCACAGGGCCCGGAAACACCATATATTTT. Its protein is CASSSITGPGNTIYF.

This sequence joins TRBV28 and TRBJ1-5; no clear D. The V and J ends lost 4 bases and 4 bases respectively, with 14 bases between them. The germline gives CDR1 MDHEN, CDR2 SYDVKM. This CDR3 region has 15 residues. The CDR3 spells CASSSTPQVNQPQHF. Here the CDR3 DNA reads TGTGCCAGCAGTTCCACACCCCAGGTAAATCAGCCCCAGCATTTT.

V and J are TRBV27 and TRBJ1-2; TRBD1 matches 7 bases. The CDR3 spans 14 residues. Trimming removed 6 bases from V and 5 bases from J; junction bases left unmatched: 9. CDR1 and CDR2 from the germline V gene are MNHEY and SMNVEV (reference sequence). The CDR3 region has the DNA TGTGCCAGCAGCCGGCAGGGGGGCCCTTATGGCTACACCTTC. Translation: CASSRQGGPYGYTF.

This sequence joins TRBV6-5 and TRBJ1-1; D is ambiguous. In germline, CDR1 is MNHEY, CDR2 SVGAGI. The CDR3 extends over 13 amino acids. With 7 bases removed from V and 4 bases from J, the gap between germline ends came to 13 bases. The CDR3 bases are TGTGCCAGCACTGACTCGCTAGGCACTGAAGCTTTCTTT. This sequence encodes CASTDSLGTEAFF.

The V call is TRBV18, the J call TRBJ1-1; tentative D call: TRBD1 (6 bases). Trimming removed 3 bases from V and 7 bases from J, with 21 bases in between. CDR3 length equals 16 residues. Germline CDR1 reads KGHSH; CDR2 reads LQKENI. CDR3 amino acids: CASSPTVGTRGGEAFF. CDR3 DNA sequence: TGTGCCAGCTCACCCACAGTTGGTACAAGGGGGGGTGAAGCTTTCTTT.

V and J are TRBV4-1 and TRBJ2-1, with 14 bases lining up with TRBD2. V lost 3 bases, J lost 8 bases, and 3 bases stayed unmatched. The CDR3 runs to 15 residues. CDR1 and CDR2 from the germline V gene are MGHRA and YSYEKL. The DNA for the CDR3 is TGCGCCAGCAGCCACCCGGGACTAGCGGGAGATGAGCAGTTCTTC. Its translation is CASSHPGLAGDEQFF.

The chain recombines TRBV6-6 with TRBJ2-7; 7 nucleotides agree with TRBD1. The length of the CDR3 is 14 residues. The germline gives CDR1 MNHNY, CDR2 SVGAGI (reference sequence). V trimming: 2 bases; J trimming: 5 bases; junction bases outside the gene matches: 6. The CDR3 loop is CASSYATGTDEQYF. CDR3 nucleotide sequence: TGTGCCAGCAGTTACGCGACAGGGACGGACGAGCAGTACTTC.